What follows describes a single TCR beta chain. Its antigen remains unidentified. The sample is drawn from a study of PD-1 blockade in classical Hodgkin lymphoma. CDR1 is SGHVS and CDR2 is FNYEAQ in the germline V gene. This CDR3 region has 16 residues. The V and J ends lost 3 bases and 1 base, in that order; junction bases with no gene match: 5. Notes on the study in general: Some patients began nivolumab under 1 year after ASCT. These patients were excluded from later analyses. Repertoires differed for reasons still undefined, possibly disease activity or prior therapy.

Every patient experienced relapse after autologous stem cell transplantation, and brentuximab vedotin exposure varied. The method was immunoSEQ multiplex PCR; TCRdb's version includes in-frame clones alone and lacks a portion of them. The data hold about 86,000 clones, with about 91% observed a single time. The sequence was obtained from a human donor with classical Hodgkin lymphoma. This rearrangement joins TRBV7-6 to TRBJ2-3; 9 bases map to TRBD2. The source was peripheral blood mononuclear cells (PBMCs), collected before the second cycle of nivolumab. CDR3 DNA: TGTGCCAGCAGCTTCAATCCTAGCGGGGGCACAGATACGCAGTATTTT. Translation gives CASSFNPSGGTDTQYF.